These T cell receptor beta chains were read from a single sample in a study of monozygotic twins with cystic fibrosis. Produced via immunoSEQ multiplex PCR; TCRdb's table is partial and in-frame only. Altogether 8,500 to 14,000 clones are present, roughly 96% being singletons, with the ten largest covering 0.83%. The sequenced material came from blood. The receptors shown here come from a boy aged 10-17 years with cystic fibrosis. Both conserved end residues are part of each CDR3. Each record gives: J gene, V gene, clone size, D gene, CDR3 DNA, CDR3 protein. D genes are given only for firm matches. Only part of the rows carry a size: once, few, many, or a class if the clone is expanded.

>TRBJ2-5|TRBV18|.|.
TGTGCCAGCTCACCGGCGGGGTTGGAAGAGACCCAGTACTTC
CASSPAGLEETQYF
>TRBJ1-3|TRBV2|.|.
TGTGCCAGCAGCTCCGGGGTCGGAAACACCATATATTTT
CASSSGVGNTIYF
>TRBJ2-5|TRBV27|.|.
TGTGCCAGCAGTTTATCGGTCAAACAAGAGACCCAGTACTTC
CASSLSVKQETQYF
>TRBJ2-1|TRBV27|.|.
TGTGCCAGCAGTCTCGGGGCGGGAAATGAGCAGTTCTTC
CASSLGAGNEQFF
>TRBJ2-1|TRBV7-2|.|.
TGTGCCAGCAGCTTATATGGCAGCTTCTCCTACAATGAGCAGTTCTTC
CASSLYGSFSYNEQFF
>TRBJ2-1|TRBV29-1|.|TRBD2
TGCAGCGTTGGGGGACTAGCCAATGAGCAGTTCTTC
CSVGGLANEQFF
>TRBJ1-1|TRBV10-3|once|.
TGTGCCATCAGTGAGAGAGGGGTGAACACTGAAGCTTTCTTT
CAISERGVNTEAFF
>TRBJ2-7|TRBV5-1|.|.
TGCGCCAGCAGCTTGGACCGGACACCTCCCTACGAGCAGTACTTC
CASSLDRTPPYEQYF
>TRBJ2-3|TRBV7-9|.|.
TGTGCCAGCAGCCGGGGATTGGATACGCAGTATTTT
CASSRGLDTQYF
>TRBJ1-6|TRBV6-4|.|.
TGTGCCTCGTCGGAGGACTGGTATAATTCACCCCTCCACTTT
CASSEDWYNSPLHF
>TRBJ1-1|TRBV6-5|.|.
TGTGCCAGCAGTCGGGACACTGAAGCTTTCTTT
CASSRDTEAFF
>TRBJ1-1|TRBV21-1|.|.
TGTGCCAGCAGCACAGGCCCAGGGAGCACTGAAGCTTTCTTT
CASSTGPGSTEAFF
>TRBJ2-1|TRBV2|.|.
TGTGCCAGCAGTTATATCAGGGGATCCACCTACAATGAGCAGTTCTTC
CASSYIRGSTYNEQFF
>TRBJ1-1|TRBV5-1|.|.
TGCGCCAGCAGCTTGGGGTACGGCGGAAACACTGAAGCTTTCTTT
CASSLGYGGNTEAFF
>TRBJ2-1|TRBV5-1|.|.
TGCGCCAGCAGCTTGGATAGGGAGCGTTTTGGCATCAATGAGCAGTTCTTC
CASSLDRERFGINEQFF
>TRBJ1-5|TRBV7-9|.|.
TGTGCCAGCAGCTCAATCGAGGGTCAGCCCCAGCATTTT
CASSSIEGQPQHF
>TRBJ1-1|TRBV2|.|.
TGTGCCAGTGGCCGGGGGCATACTGAAGCTTTCTTT
CASGRGHTEAFF
>TRBJ2-7|TRBV6-5|.|.
TGTGCCAGCAGACCCCCGTGGGGCCCATACGAGCAGTACTTC
CASRPPWGPYEQYF
>TRBJ1-1|TRBV7-9|.|.
TGTGCCAGCAGCTTAATTAGCCTGGGGAACACTGAAGCTTTCTTT
CASSLISLGNTEAFF
>TRBJ1-2|TRBV6-5|once|.
TGTGCCAGCATCAGCAGCGACTATGGCTACACCTTC
CASISSDYGYTF
>TRBJ1-5|TRBV4-3|.|.
TGCGCCAGCAGCCGGGCACTCGGGCAGCCCCAGCATTTT
CASSRALGQPQHF
>TRBJ2-5|TRBV30|.|TRBD1
TGTGCCTGGACACAAAACAGGGGCGATCAAGAGACCCAGTACTTC
CAWTQNRGDQETQYF